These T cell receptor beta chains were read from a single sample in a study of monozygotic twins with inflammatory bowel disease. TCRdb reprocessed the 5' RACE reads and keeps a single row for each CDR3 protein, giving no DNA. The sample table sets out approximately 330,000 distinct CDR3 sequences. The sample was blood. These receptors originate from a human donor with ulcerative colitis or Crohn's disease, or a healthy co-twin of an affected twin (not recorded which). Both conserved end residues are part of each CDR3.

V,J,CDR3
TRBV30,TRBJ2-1,CAWAGGNSYNEQFF
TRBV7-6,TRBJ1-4,CASSPVAGRGELFF
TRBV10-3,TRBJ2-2,CAISDETSAGELFF
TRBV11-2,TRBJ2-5,CASSLRAAETQYF
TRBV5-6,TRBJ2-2,CASSPASSSTGELFF
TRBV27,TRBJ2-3,CASSRTSPTTTTDTQYF
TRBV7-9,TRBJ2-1,CASSQGTSGSLVNEQFF
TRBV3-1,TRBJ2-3,CASSPPRTSGKTRTKFQYF
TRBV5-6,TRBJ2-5,CASSRRSFGQETQYF
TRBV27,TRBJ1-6,CASSPQIYNSPLHF
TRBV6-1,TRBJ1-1,CASRRDRGPTEAFF
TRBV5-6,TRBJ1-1,CASSTPTWNTEAFF
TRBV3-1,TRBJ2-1,CASGHSGAGLYNEQFF
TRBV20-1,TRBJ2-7,CSAIKSGAFYEQYF
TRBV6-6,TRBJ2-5,CASRFQETQYF
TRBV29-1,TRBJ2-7,CSVADSGLGEQYF
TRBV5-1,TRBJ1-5,CASSAGQGAQPQHF
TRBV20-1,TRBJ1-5,CSATGTALTSNQPQHF
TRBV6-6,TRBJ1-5,CASSQGQSNQPQHF
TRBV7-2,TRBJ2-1,CASSLRVAGVYNEQFF
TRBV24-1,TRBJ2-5,CATSDGIGTAQETQYF
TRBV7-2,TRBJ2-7,CASTLWDNSYEQYF
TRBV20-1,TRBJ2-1,CSARGGGPSYNEQFF
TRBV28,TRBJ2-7,CASQESQPNNEQYF
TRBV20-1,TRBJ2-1,CSARELAGGGAEQFF
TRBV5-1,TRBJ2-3,CASSLVFSGEDTQYF
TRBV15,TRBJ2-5,CATSRDYISGRRAQETQYF
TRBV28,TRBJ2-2,CASTANTGELFF
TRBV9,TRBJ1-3,CASSVSDRDSGNTIYF
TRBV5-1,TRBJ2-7,CASSLGGNTYEQYF
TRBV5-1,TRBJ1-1,CASSPRDRGVETEAFF
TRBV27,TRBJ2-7,CASSYEKGGYEQYF
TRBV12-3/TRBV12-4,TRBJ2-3,CASSPTGTSGVAATDTQYF
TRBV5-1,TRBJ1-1,CASSLADSEAFF
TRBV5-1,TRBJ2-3,CASSSESESTDTQYF
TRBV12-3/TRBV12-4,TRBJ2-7,CASSLIRYEQYF
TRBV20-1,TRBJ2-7,CSASRVGGDEQYF
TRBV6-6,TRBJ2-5,CASSKRGSQETQYF
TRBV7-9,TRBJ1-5,CASSSLGGQPQHF
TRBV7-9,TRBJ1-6,CASSPRTGGYPPLHF
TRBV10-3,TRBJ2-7,CATALGIEQYF
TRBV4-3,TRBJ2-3,CASSQRLIAGVVYTQYF
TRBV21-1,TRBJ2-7,CASNGRTGASYEQYF
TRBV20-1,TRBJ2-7,CSPKTSGVYEQYF
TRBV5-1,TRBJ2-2,CASRGDGTGELFF
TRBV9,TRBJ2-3,CASSGPGWDTQYF
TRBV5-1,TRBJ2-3,CASSLGTGGRITDTQYF
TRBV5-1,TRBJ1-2,CASSLSAATDYGYTF
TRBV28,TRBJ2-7,CASRTQGPHYEQYF
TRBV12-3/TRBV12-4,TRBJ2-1,CASSSGLAGANEQFF
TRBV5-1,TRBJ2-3,CASSPGTGRTDTQYF
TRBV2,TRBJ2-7,CASLDRGGLTPYEQYF
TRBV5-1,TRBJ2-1,CASSLEPQGAGEQFF
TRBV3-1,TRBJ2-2,CASSQDREAGELFF
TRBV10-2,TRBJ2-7,CASSEGGEQYF